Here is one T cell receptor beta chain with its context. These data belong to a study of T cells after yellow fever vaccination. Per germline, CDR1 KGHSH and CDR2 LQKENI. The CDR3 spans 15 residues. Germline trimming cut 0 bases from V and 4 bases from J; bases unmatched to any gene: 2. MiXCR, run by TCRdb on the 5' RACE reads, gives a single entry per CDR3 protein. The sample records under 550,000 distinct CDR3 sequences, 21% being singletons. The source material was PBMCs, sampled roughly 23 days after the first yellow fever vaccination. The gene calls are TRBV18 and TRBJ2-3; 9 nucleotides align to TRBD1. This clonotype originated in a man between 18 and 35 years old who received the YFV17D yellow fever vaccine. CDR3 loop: CASSPPRTGADTQYF. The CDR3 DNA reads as TGTGCCAGCTCACCACCGAGGACAGGGGCAGATACGCAGTATTTT.